This T cell receptor (beta chain) appears in the sequencing data of a study of shared clonotypes between healthy human individuals. About the study: Per-donor plates numbered three CD4 naive, three CD4 memory, two CD8 naive and one CD8 memory.

Study outcomes and limitations: Between a few donors, naive CD4 clonotypes were shared at a level of about 5%. Only blood underwent sampling, and tissue repertoires likely differ. Clonotypes which were not shared had lower generation probabilities than clonotypes that all four donors shared.

In the case of this clone: Its matching antigen is unknown.

Sequenced by immunoSEQ multiplex PCR; TCRdb stores in-frame clones only, minus some. The sample lists 180,000 or so clones, approximately 95% occurring once. Germline V gene lookup returns CDR1 MNHNS and CDR2 SASEGT. The CDR3 is 12 amino acids. V was shortened by 2 bases and J by 9 bases, with 8 bases between the two germline ends. The TCR comes from a woman in her 30s in good health. This chain connects TRBV6-1 to TRBJ1-5, with D unclear. The sequencing input was naive CD4+ T cells sorted from blood. Subset described: CD45RA+ positively selected. The chain's CDR3 is CASSELPGPQHF. DNA for the CDR3: TGTGCCAGCAGTGAACTACCCGGGCCCCAGCATTTT.